Presented here are 28 T cell receptor beta chains from one specimen sequenced in a study of regulatory T cells in long-lasting Graves disease (TCRdb year 2021). Libraries were prepared through multiplex PCR. The sequencing machine was an Illumina HiSeq 4000. To build TCR beta libraries, CDR3 regions were amplified by Arm-PCR using iRepertoire HTBI primers. TCRdb applied fastp at Q25 and MiXCR to the public reads, then kept only in-frame beta chains. When rows share a CDR3 protein, they turn into one entry using the most common DNA and genes. Across this sample there are more than 300,000 distinct CDR3 sequences, with approximately 25% seen only once. Of the sample, 28% is held by the ten largest clones. Per the publication, the time point label means: persistent/refractory GD, antithyroid drugs over 5 years with positive TRAb. For both TCR sequencing and RNA sequencing, RNA was extracted from PBMCs in TRIzol.

The input for sequencing was peripheral blood mononuclear cells (PBMCs), taken when the disease was refractory, from a patient treated with antithyroid drugs. The source is a woman aged 40-49 years with Graves disease. Donor details come from another sample of the same person, matched by shared clones.

This chain uses TRBV7-8 with TRBJ1-1; D may be TRBD1 (5 bases). The CDR3 totals 14 residues. Germline V lookup: CDR1 SGHVS, CDR2 FQNEAQ. Trimming took 8 bases from V and 6 from J, leaving 19 bases between them. The CDR3 DNA reads as TGTGCCAGCGGGGACGGTACGTCCGGGTCTGAAGCTTTCTTT. Encoded protein: CASGDGTSGSEAFF.

CDR3 in amino acids: CATSRPRDSPGELFF. CDR3 in DNA: TGTGCCACCAGCAGACCACGGGACAGTCCCGGGGAGCTGTTTTTT. The V call is TRBV15, the J call TRBJ2-2; TRBD1 agrees at 7 bases. The germline CDR1 and CDR2 sequences are LNHNV and YYDKDF (reference sequence). The CDR3 totals 15 residues. The J segment lost 6 bases and the V segment lost 2 bases, leaving 6 bases of the junction unmatched.

This clonotype occurred once. The genes are TRBV30 and TRBJ1-1; D call uncertain. This CDR3 contains 15 residues. The V end was cut by 6 bases, the J end by 8 bases, with 25 bases between. Germline CDR1 is GTSNPN and CDR2 is SVGIG (reference sequence). Here the CDR3 reads CACRRHPSVSEEAFF. As DNA, the CDR3 is TGTGCCTGCCGCCGGCACCCCAGTGTCAGTGAGGAAGCTTTCTTT.

This clonotype has just a few counts. This rearrangement joins TRBV20-1 to TRBJ1-5, with D unresolved. Trimming pared 6 bases from V and 2 bases from J, leaving 11 bases between. The CDR3 spans 13 residues. Germline values: CDR1 DFQATT, CDR2 SNEGSKA (reference sequence). The CDR3 is CSAARQGNQPQHF. In DNA form, the CDR3 reads TGCAGTGCAGCTCGGCAGGGCAATCAGCCCCAGCATTTT.

V gene TRBV11-2 combines with J gene TRBJ2-7; TRBD1 agrees at 9 bases. The CDR3 has 14 residues. Germline V gene lookup returns CDR1 SGHAT and CDR2 FQNNGV. V lost 3 bases to trimming and J lost 2 bases; unmatched junction nucleotides: 2. The CDR3 loop reads CASSFRTGAYEQYF. The CDR3 DNA reads TGTGCCAGCAGCTTCAGGACAGGGGCCTACGAGCAGTACTTC.

This chain links TRBV4-1 with TRBJ1-2; D gene uncertain. CDR3 length equals 14 residues. Germline lookup yields CDR1 MGHRA and CDR2 YSYEKL. Trimming removed 4 bases at V and 3 bases at J, with 12 bases between. CDR3 sequence: CASSPLESHYGYTF. In DNA form, the CDR3 reads TGCGCCAGCAGCCCCCTGGAGAGTCACTATGGCTACACCTTC.

In its sample, this clonotype was seen a few times. CDR3 sequence reads: CSARDTVWVGAEAFF. The DNA of the CDR3 is TGCAGTGCTAGAGATACGGTGTGGGTAGGGGCTGAAGCTTTCTTT. The chain combines TRBV20-1 with TRBJ1-1; a weak D match, TRBD1 (5 bases). The CDR3 loop spans 15 amino acids. In germline, CDR1 is DFQATT, CDR2 SNEGSKA (reference sequence). The V and J ends lost 0 bases and 6 bases respectively, with 17 bases between them.

This clonotype came up many times. This CDR3 is CASSLSGGYDIQYF. The CDR3 nucleotides are TGCGCCAGCAGCTTATCAGGAGGATATGACATTCAGTACTTC. The rearrangement uses TRBV5-1 and TRBJ2-4; tentative D call: TRBD2 (5 bases). The CDR3 covers 14 residues. Germline CDR1 is SGHRS and CDR2 is YFSETQ. Trimming pared 2 bases from V and 8 bases from J, leaving 14 bases between. The full variable domain, completed using reference TRBV5-1 and TRBJ2-4, is KAGVTQTPRYLIKTRGQQVTLSCSPISGHRSVSWYQQTPGQGLQFLFEYFSETQRNKGNFPGRFSGRQFSNSRSEMNVSTLELGDSALYLCASSLSGGYDIQYFGAGTRLSVL.

The table lists this clonotype with a few counts. This chain connects TRBV5-1 to TRBJ1-1; a weak D match, TRBD1 (6 bases). The CDR3 sequence is 15 residues long. The germline CDR1 and CDR2 sequences are SGHRS and YFSETQ. V dropped 2 bases and J dropped 3 bases, with 14 bases sitting between them. CDR3 bases: TGCGCCAGCAGCTTACAGGGATTGGGGGACACTGAAGCTTTCTTT. This sequence encodes CASSLQGLGDTEAFF.

This clonotype appeared many times. This chain joins TRBV2 and TRBJ2-7; D unresolved. The CDR3 runs 12 residues. CDR1 and CDR2 from the germline V gene are SNHLY and FYNNEI. With 4 bases removed from V and 7 bases from J, the gap between germline ends came to 11 bases. Here the CDR3 reads CASSGVTLEQYF. The CDR3 DNA is TGTGCCAGCAGTGGCGTCACTTTGGAGCAGTACTTC.

This clonotype came up many times. This chain uses TRBV6-2 or TRBV6-3 with TRBJ1-2, with 7 bases identical to TRBD1. This CDR3 has 16 amino acids. V lost 2 bases to trimming and J lost 0 bases; unmatched junction nucleotides: 6. Germline CDR1 reads MNHEY; CDR2 reads SVGEGT. CDR3 DNA sequence: TGTGCCAGCAGTTACCTTACGACAGGGCCTAACTATGGCTACACCTTC. Translating gives CASSYLTTGPNYGYTF.

This clonotype appeared many times. V is TRBV28 and J is TRBJ1-5; no clear D. Germline CDR1 is MDHEN and CDR2 is SYDVKM. The CDR3 has 14 residues. Trimming took off 5 bases at V and 5 bases at J, with 13 bases between the two ends. This CDR3 reads CASSPFDGDQPQHF. The CDR3 bases are TGTGCCAGCAGTCCCTTTGACGGGGATCAGCCCCAGCATTTT.

The V call is TRBV7-2, the J call TRBJ2-2; D not certain. This CDR3 spans 17 amino acids. Looked up from germline, CDR1 is SGHTA and CDR2 is FQGNSA. Trimming took off 4 bases at V and 0 bases at J, with 15 bases between the two ends. CDR3 amino acids: CASSSLRLSANTGELFF. CDR3 nucleotides: TGTGCCAGCAGCTCCCTTCGCCTCTCCGCGAACACCGGGGAGCTGTTTTTT.

About this clonotype: A read error may be the cause here, since a much bigger clone is one base away. The V and J genes are TRBV29-1 and TRBJ2-5, with TRBD1 matching 8 bases. Germline CDR1 is SQVTM and CDR2 is ANQGSEA. This CDR3 contains 14 residues. CDR3 amino acids: CSADGQGAQGTQYF. In DNA form, the CDR3 reads TGCAGCGCCGATGGACAGGGAGCCCAAGGGACCCAGTACTTC. The complete variable domain, with remaining parts taken from reference TRBV29-1 and TRBJ2-5, reads SAVISQKPSRDICQRGTSLTIQCQVDSQVTMMFWYRQQPGQSLTLIATANQGSEATYESGFVIDKFPISRPNLTFSTLTVSNMSPEDSSIYLCSADGQGAQGTQYFGPGTRLLVL.

In this sample, this clonotype turned up once. The rearrangement uses TRBV19 and TRBJ1-2; D is unresolved. Trimming removed 8 bases at V and 6 bases at J, with 7 bases between. In germline, CDR1 is LNHDA, CDR2 SQIVND (reference sequence). The CDR3 is 10 residues long. CDR3 nucleotides: TGTGCCAGTTCGTCGCATGGCTACACCTTC. Amino acids: CASSSHGYTF.

This clonotype came up many times. The chain carries TRBV6-9 and TRBJ2-5; weak D call: TRBD2 (6 bases). V lost 4 bases and J 5 bases, leaving 17 bases between the germline ends. This CDR3 region has 15 residues. CDR1 and CDR2 (germline): MNHGY, SVAAGI. The CDR3 is CASSSRAGWGETQYF. The CDR3, as DNA: TGTGCCAGCAGTTCCAGAGCGGGCTGGGGGGAGACCCAGTACTTC.

There are many counts of this clonotype. The rearrangement uses TRBV12-3 or TRBV12-4 and TRBJ2-7, with D possibly matching TRBD2 (6 bases). This CDR3 is built from 13 residues. V dropped 8 bases and J dropped 0 bases, with 11 bases sitting between them. The CDR3 DNA reads as TGTGCCAGCTGGGGGGTAGACTCCTACGAGCAGTACTTC. This sequence encodes CASWGVDSYEQYF.

The chain combines TRBV9 with TRBJ1-6, with unresolved D. Trimming cost V 4 bases and J 6 bases, with 11 bases left between them. The CDR3 extends over 14 amino acids. CDR1 and CDR2 (germline): SGDLS, YYNGEE. The CDR3 nucleotides are TGTGCCAGCAGCCCACCCGGGCCTAATTCACCCCTCCACTTT. The encoded protein is CASSPPGPNSPLHF.

J is TRBJ2-5 and V is TRBV7-3, with 12 bases fitting TRBD2. V gave up 5 bases and J gave up 5 bases; unmatched junction bases: 12. Germline assignment: CDR1 SGHTA and CDR2 FQGTGA. This CDR3 is built from 17 residues. The DNA of the CDR3 is TGTGCCAGCAGCCCCCAATCTAGCGGGAGGGCCCGGGAGACCCAGTACTTC. Amino acids: CASSPQSSGRARETQYF.

The chain joins TRBV20-1 to TRBJ2-1; 7 bases map to TRBD2. This CDR3 has 16 amino acids. Germline V gene sequence: CDR1 DFQATT, CDR2 SNEGSKA (reference sequence). The J segment lost 7 bases and the V segment lost 0 bases, leaving 12 bases of the junction unmatched. As DNA, the CDR3 is TGCAGTGCTAGAGATGGGGAGCGGGAAGTTTTGAATGAGCAGTTCTTC. Translating it yields CSARDGEREVLNEQFF.

This clonotype was recorded a few times. The final CDR3 position lacks the conserved phenylalanine or tryptophan, pointing to a likely read error. This sequence joins TRBV9 and TRBJ1-5; possibly TRBD1 for D (6 bases). CDR3 length equals 14 residues. V was pared by 0 bases and J by 6 bases, with 10 bases between. Germline CDR1 is SGDLS and CDR2 is YYNGEE. The CDR3 here is CASSVGGGVQPQHL. Written as DNA, the CDR3 is TGTGCCAGCAGCGTAGGAGGGGGGGTTCAGCCCCAGCATCTT.

V gene TRBV9 combines with J gene TRBJ2-7, with D perhaps TRBD2 (5 bases). The germline V gene has CDR1 SGDLS and CDR2 YYNGEE. V was trimmed by 0 bases and J by 5 bases, leaving 21 bases between them. The length of the CDR3 is 17 residues. For the CDR3, the DNA is TGTGCCAGCAGCGTAGGGCTAGCTGCCCGACGCCTACACGAGCAGTACTTC. Its protein is CASSVGLAARRLHEQYF.

Many counts were recorded for this clonotype. The chain is built from TRBV20-1 and TRBJ2-7, with D perhaps being TRBD1 or TRBD2 (5 bases each). This CDR3 has 13 residues. V was clipped by 5 bases and J by 3 bases, with 14 bases between them. Germline values: CDR1 DFQATT, CDR2 SNEGSKA (reference sequence). DNA for the CDR3: TGCAGTGCTCCCCTAGGGGACCACTACGAGCAGTACTTC. Translated: CSAPLGDHYEQYF.

Many counts were recorded for this clonotype. This chain joins TRBV6-1 and TRBJ2-4; TRBD1 agrees at 8 bases. Looked up from germline, CDR1 is MNHNS and CDR2 is SASEGT. The CDR3 totals 15 residues. Trimming took 4 bases from V and 7 from J; bases not matched to a gene: 9. CDR3 in amino acids: CASSARQGKGNIQYF. CDR3 bases: TGTGCCAGCAGTGCGAGACAGGGGAAGGGGAACATTCAGTACTTC.

This clonotype appeared many times. As DNA, the CDR3 is TGTGCCAGCAGTCCGCGTGCCCCAACTGAGAACACTGAAGCTTTCTTT. Amino acid sequence: CASSPRAPTENTEAFF. V is TRBV27 and J is TRBJ1-1, with unresolved D. There are 16 residues in the CDR3. From germline, CDR1 is MNHEY and CDR2 SMNVEV (reference sequence). V was cut by 5 bases and J by 1 base, with 17 bases left in between.

The sample holds a few counts of this clonotype. This sequence joins TRBV20-1 and TRBJ2-7; the D is unclear. CDR1 is DFQATT and CDR2 is SNEGSKA in the germline V gene (reference sequence). This CDR3 comprises 15 residues. V was cut by 2 bases and J by 0 bases, with 14 bases left in between. Here the CDR3 reads CSARKRQSSSYEQYF. The CDR3 DNA sequence: TGCAGTGCTAGAAAGCGTCAGAGTAGCTCCTACGAGCAGTACTTC.

The V and J genes are TRBV12-3 or TRBV12-4 and TRBJ2-2; D is uncertain. The CDR3 is 15 residues long. V lost 3 bases and J 3 bases, leaving 11 bases between the germline ends. The CDR3 nucleotides read TGTGCCAGCAGTTTCGGCAGGTTCGACACCGGGGAGCTGTTTTTT. This sequence encodes CASSFGRFDTGELFF.

This clonotype showed up many times. The genes are TRBV28 and TRBJ1-5; TRBD1 might be the D (6 bases). The germline V and J ends were trimmed by 3 bases and 6 bases, with 15 bases remaining between them. This CDR3 has 15 amino acids. CDR1 is MDHEN and CDR2 is SYDVKM in the germline V gene. DNA of the CDR3: TGTGCCAGCAGTTTGCAAACAGGGCTTAGTCAGCCCCAGCATTTT. Residues: CASSLQTGLSQPQHF.